This entry concerns a single T cell receptor (beta chain). Its antigen is not yet known. No clone much larger than this one lies a single base away; base qualities are absent. These data are taken from a study of shared T cell receptors in the human thymus (dated by TCRdb to about 2021). About the investigation overall: The study examined how self-reactive, shared T-cell receptor alpha chains are generated in the human thymus.

The germline V gene yields SGHAT for CDR1 and FQNNGV for CDR2. Germline trimming: 2 bases from V, 0 bases from J; junction bases outside gene matches: 2. There are 16 amino acids in the CDR3, from cysteine to phenylalanine inclusive. Only CDR3 DNA is held: 48 bases, read in frame from base 1. The library came from the immunoSEQ multiplex PCR assay. Drawn from immuneACCESS, this table holds only the in-frame rearrangements with V and J called that TCRdb kept. Clones are partly lost; checked studies trace under half to an unresolved V gene and leave the rest unexplained. For this sample there are 600,000 to 900,000 clones; 70% to 90% appear just once. The ten largest clones capture about 0.0098% of the sample. A further study also used this sample, focusing on human thymus T cells. From that second study: Donors were immunologically healthy infants undergoing open corrective cardiac surgery for congenital heart defects in Finland. Thymus tissue was obtained as surgical resects removed during corrective cardiac surgery. V and J gene segment usage appeared biased in both thymic and peripheral blood repertoires. Highly overlapping thymic TCR repertoires among unrelated individuals were reported in the related research. The study used under 10 infant thymus samples plus four related peripheral blood samples to characterize TCR alpha and beta repertoires. The infant donors were roughly 7 to 244 days old, and the cohort included six or seven males and two females. After being mechanically released from the tissue, thymocytes were kept at -70 degrees C in pellets of about 8.5-34 million cells. A QIAsymphony instrument was used to extract genomic DNA from the frozen cell pellets. TCRB and TCRAD loci were amplified from a standardized quantity of quality-controlled genomic DNA using the immunoSEQ multiplex PCR assay. The amplicons spanned the V(D)J region and were long enough to cover the CDR3 and allow V and J genes to be identified. The amplicons were sequenced on an Illumina platform via the commercial immunoSEQ service. Primer bias and sequencing errors were corrected using previously described methods, and TCRAD and TCRB definitions followed the IMGT database. immunoSEQ Analyzer 3.0 and VDJTools were used for repertoire analysis, which covered basic statistics, V/J segment usage, diversity estimates, rarefaction and pairwise overlap. Diversity was estimated using the Chao1, ChaoE, Efron-Thisted, Shannon and inverse Simpson indices, and was also estimated on datasets down-sampled to the size of the smallest sample. For repertoire overlap, CDR3 nucleotide sequence, V gene and J gene had to match strictly, and clustering was done by Jaccard-based multidimensional scaling. On average, roughly 810,000 unique TCRB clonotypes were obtained from thymus samples, compared with about 84,000 from blood samples.

The chain employs TRBV11-2 and TRBJ2-3, with TRBD2 matching 10 junction bases. The receptor comes from a girl less than two years old with a congenital heart defect. Donor details come from another sample of the same person, matched by shared clones. The sample comprised thymocytes. CDR3 sequence: CASSLTLAGSTDTQYF. The nucleotides read TGTGCCAGCAGCTTAACACTAGCGGGGAGCACAGATACGCAGTATTTT.